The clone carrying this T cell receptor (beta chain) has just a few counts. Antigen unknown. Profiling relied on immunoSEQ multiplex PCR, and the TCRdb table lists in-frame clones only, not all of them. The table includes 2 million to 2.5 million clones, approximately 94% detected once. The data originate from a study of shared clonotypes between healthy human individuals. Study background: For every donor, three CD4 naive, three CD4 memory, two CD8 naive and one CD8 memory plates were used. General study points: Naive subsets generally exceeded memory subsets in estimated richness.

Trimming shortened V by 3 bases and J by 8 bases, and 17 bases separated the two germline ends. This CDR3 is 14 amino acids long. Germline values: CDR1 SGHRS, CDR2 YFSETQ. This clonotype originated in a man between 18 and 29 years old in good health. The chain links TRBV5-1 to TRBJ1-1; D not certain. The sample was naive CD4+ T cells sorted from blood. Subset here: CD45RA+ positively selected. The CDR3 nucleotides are TGCGCCAGCAGCTGGTCCCCGATCTCCAGGGAAGCTTTCTTT. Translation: CASSWSPISREAFF.